This is a list of T cell receptor beta chains from one sample in a study of blood T cell repertoires in COVID-19. Only in-frame clones appear in the TCRdb table, and some are missing; sequencing was by immunoSEQ multiplex PCR. This table has about 180,000 clones, 84% appearing once. The sample consisted of peripheral blood. These receptors all come from a young man with active or convalescent COVID-19. CDR3s include the opening cysteine and the closing phenylalanine or tryptophan. The D gene is left open where the match is weak. The size entry is marked missing in some rows and otherwise reads once, few, many or a size class.

>-|TRBV2|TRBD1|TRBJ1-5
TGTGCCAGCAGTAATACAGGGGGCGGCGGTCAGCCCCAGCATTTT
CASSNTGGGGQPQHF
>-|TRBV4-3|-|TRBJ2-1
TGCGCCAGCAGCCAAGGCACGGGAGCGGGCGATGAGCAGTTCTTC
CASSQGTGAGDEQFF
>-|TRBV7-6|TRBD1|TRBJ1-2
TGTGCCAGCAGCAGAAGAAGATTAGGGGGCAGCTATGGCTACACCTTC
CASSRRRLGGSYGYTF
>-|TRBV27|-|TRBJ2-1
TGTGCCAGCAGTTTACTCCTCGCGGGTTACAATGAGCAGTTCTTC
CASSLLLAGYNEQFF
>-|TRBV18|TRBD1|TRBJ1-4
TGTGCCAGCTCACCGGACAGGGGCGGGGTAACTAATGAAAAACTGTTTTTT
CASSPDRGGVTNEKLFF
>-|TRBV19|TRBD1|TRBJ1-1
TGTGCCAGTAGTAAGGACAGGGGGCTTGTGACTGAAGCTTTCTTT
CASSKDRGLVTEAFF
>-|TRBV6-5|-|TRBJ1-2
TGTGCCAGCTCCGACAGAATTGGCTATGGCTACACCTTC
CASSDRIGYGYTF
>-|TRBV9|-|TRBJ1-1
TGTGCCAGCAGCGTAGTTTCAGGCCTGAACACTGAAGCTTTCTTT
CASSVVSGLNTEAFF
>-|TRBV11-2|-|TRBJ1-1
TGTGCCAGCAGCTTCCTTCTAGGCACTGAAGCTTTCTTT
CASSFLLGTEAFF
>-|TRBV7-8|-|TRBJ2-3
TGTGCCAGCAGCCCGTACAGGTTTACTAGCACAGATACGCAGTATTTT
CASSPYRFTSTDTQYF
>-|TRBV30|TRBD1|TRBJ2-5
TGTGCCTGGAGGGCGGGACAGGGGAACCAAGAGACCCAGTACTTC
CAWRAGQGNQETQYF
>-|TRBV20-1|TRBD1|TRBJ1-5
TGCAGTGCTAGTTCTGGGTCAGGGGGTAAACAGCCCCAGCATTTT
CSASSGSGGKQPQHF
>once|TRBV6-5|-|TRBJ1-3
TGTGCCAGCAGCCAAACAGGGAACTCTGGAAACACCATATATTTT
CASSQTGNSGNTIYF
>-|TRBV4-3|TRBD1|TRBJ1-1
TGCGCCAGCAGCCACTCGACAGGGATGGACACTGAAGCTTTCTTT
CASSHSTGMDTEAFF
>-|TRBV27|TRBD2|TRBJ2-7
TGTGCCAGCCGTCCTGTGACTAGCCTAATCTACGAGCAGTACTTC
CASRPVTSLIYEQYF
>-|TRBV20-1|TRBD2|TRBJ2-1
TGCAGTGCTAGTGGGACTAGCTATAATGAGCAGTTCTTC
CSASGTSYNEQFF
>-|TRBV13|-|TRBJ2-5
TGTGCCAGCAGCTCCAGAAACAGGCGGAAGACCCAGTACTTC
CASSSRNRRKTQYF